What follows are 21 T cell receptor beta chains derived from one specimen sequenced in a study of cytotoxic CD8 clonotypes in ibrutinib-treated CLL. Generated by immunoSEQ multiplex PCR, the TCRdb table keeps only in-frame clones and is missing some. The sample records fewer than 75,000 clones, approximately 75% being singletons. Sequences were derived from PBMCs, sampled after 12 months of ibrutinib treatment. These receptors came from a human donor with chronic lymphocytic leukemia.

The gene calls are TRBV19 and TRBJ1-2; 7 nucleotides line up with TRBD1. Germline V gene sequence: CDR1 LNHDA, CDR2 SQIVND (reference sequence). The junction had 3 bases not matched to a gene; V was cut back by 1 base and J by 4 bases. The CDR3 has 14 residues. CDR3 nucleotides: TGTGCCAGTAGTATAGGACAGGGTTTCTATGGCTACACCTTC. Translation gives CASSIGQGFYGYTF.

The chain has TRBV9 and TRBJ1-5; 9 bases line up with TRBD1. The length of the CDR3 is 14 residues. The trim removed 5 bases at V and 5 bases at J, leaving 5 bases unmatched. In germline, CDR1 is SGDLS, CDR2 YYNGEE. CDR3: CASSLTGGDQPQHF. In DNA form, the CDR3 reads TGTGCCAGCAGTCTAACAGGGGGCGATCAGCCCCAGCATTTT.

The chain combines TRBV4-1 with TRBJ2-5; 7 nucleotides agree with TRBD2. Germline V CDR1 and CDR2: MGHRA, YSYEKL. V dropped 1 base and J dropped 5; count of bases not matched to a gene: 10. CDR3 length equals 16 residues. The CDR3 DNA reads as TGCGCCAGCAGCCAAGGACCGGCGGGAGTCGGGGAGACCCAGTACTTC. Translating gives CASSQGPAGVGETQYF.

This rearrangement joins TRBV27 to TRBJ2-3, with TRBD1 matching 10 bases. The ends lost 5 bases at V and 7 bases at J; junction bases unmatched: 12. The germline V gene has CDR1 MNHEY and CDR2 SMNVEV (reference sequence). The CDR3 totals 16 residues. For the CDR3, the DNA is TGTGCCAGCAGTCCCGGACAGGGGGTGCCTTCGAATACGCAGTATTTT. This gives the protein CASSPGQGVPSNTQYF.

This sequence joins TRBV7-9 and TRBJ2-7; 9 nucleotides line up with TRBD2. Germline CDR1 and CDR2: SEHNR and FQNEAQ (reference sequence). Unmatched junction bases numbered 4, after V lost 1 base and J lost 3 bases. This CDR3 comprises 15 residues. The CDR3 coding sequence is TGTGCCAGCAGCTTAGATCTAGCGGGGAACTACGAGCAGTACTTC. Its translation is CASSLDLAGNYEQYF.

The chain links TRBV13 to TRBJ1-2, with D perhaps matching TRBD1 (5 bases). Germline V gives CDR1 PRHDT, CDR2 FYEKMQ (reference sequence). The CDR3 is 14 residues long. V lost 6 bases to trimming and J lost 2 bases, with 13 bases between them. The CDR3 DNA is TGTGCCAGCAGTCGAGAGGGGACGAACTATGGCTACACCTTC. Its protein is CASSREGTNYGYTF.

This chain joins TRBV28 and TRBJ2-7; possible D gene TRBD1, 5 bases. This CDR3 has 13 amino acids. V was cut by 4 bases and J by 3 bases, with 10 bases left in between. CDR1 and CDR2 from the germline V gene are MDHEN and SYDVKM. In nucleotides, the CDR3 is TGTGCCAGCAGTTCTGGACAAGACTACGAGCAGTACTTC. This gives the protein CASSSGQDYEQYF.

The gene calls are TRBV11-3 and TRBJ2-2, with unresolved D. Germline lookup yields CDR1 SGHNT and CDR2 YENEEA. The CDR3 contains 13 residues. V dropped 5 bases and J dropped 5 bases, with 9 bases sitting between them. CDR3 in DNA: TGTGCCAGCAGCGGACCCCGGACCGGGGAGCTGTTTTTT. Encoded protein: CASSGPRTGELFF. The full variable domain, rest sourced from reference TRBV11-3 and TRBJ2-2, is EAGVVQSPRYKIIEKKQPVAFWCNPISGHNTLYWYLQNLGQGPELLIRYENEEAVDDSQLPKDRFSAERLKGVDSTLKIQPAELGDSAVYLCASSGPRTGELFFGEGSRLTVL.

The chain joins TRBV18 to TRBJ2-5; tentative D call: TRBD2 (5 bases). Trimming left V 0 bases short and J 4 bases short, with 12 bases between. The CDR3 totals 15 residues. Germline-derived CDR1 and CDR2 are KGHSH and LQKENI. The CDR3 bases are TGTGCCAGCTCACCACCCGGATTTGCGGGAGAGACCCAGTACTTC. This gives the protein CASSPPGFAGETQYF.

This clone has only a few counts. The chain joins TRBV29-1 to TRBJ2-3, with D possibly TRBD2 on 5 matching bases. The CDR3 covers 12 residues. Looked up from germline, CDR1 is SQVTM and CDR2 is ANQGSEA. Trimming pared 7 bases from V and 4 bases from J, leaving 12 bases between. The DNA for the CDR3 is TGCAGCGCCCGGAAGGGAGCAGATACGCAGTATTTT. Amino acids: CSARKGADTQYF.

The chain uses TRBV7-3 and TRBJ2-1; 7 bases line up with TRBD2. V gave up 3 bases and J gave up 6 bases; unmatched junction bases: 2. Germline CDR1 reads SGHTA; CDR2 reads FQGTGA. The CDR3 loop spans 13 amino acids. The CDR3 protein is CASSFASGNEQFF. For the CDR3, the DNA is TGTGCCAGCAGCTTCGCTAGCGGCAATGAGCAGTTCTTC.

The rearrangement joins TRBV2 to TRBJ2-3; 7 bases match TRBD2. The germline V gene has CDR1 SNHLY and CDR2 FYNNEI. This CDR3 region has 11 residues. V trimming: 6 bases; J trimming: 6 bases; junction bases outside the gene matches: 0. The CDR3 here is CASSGGDTQYF. CDR3 DNA: TGTGCCAGCAGCGGGGGGGATACGCAGTATTTT.

This rearrangement joins TRBV5-1 to TRBJ1-4; no firm D call. The germline gives CDR1 SGHRS, CDR2 YFSETQ. The CDR3 totals 14 residues. V was cut by 0 bases and J by 8 bases, with 11 bases left in between. The CDR3 nucleotides read TGCGCCAGCAGCTTGGGCGGGTTACGGGAAAAACTGTTTTTT. Translated: CASSLGGLREKLFF.

The sample holds a few counts of this clone. The rearrangement links TRBV27 to TRBJ1-5, with D perhaps matching TRBD1 (5 bases). The germline V gene has CDR1 MNHEY and CDR2 SMNVEV (reference sequence). V shed 3 bases and J shed 3 bases, with 15 bases lying between them. This CDR3 region has 16 residues. The CDR3 sequence is CASSFSDTGDNQPQHF. Written as DNA, the CDR3 is TGTGCCAGCAGTTTCTCGGACACCGGGGACAATCAGCCCCAGCATTTT.

Written as DNA, the CDR3 is TGCGCCTCAAGCCTGAGAGGACAGGGTCTCAACGAGCAGTACTTC. It yields the protein CASSLRGQGLNEQYF. The rearrangement links TRBV5-1 to TRBJ2-7, with TRBD1 matching 8 bases. The trim removed 10 bases at V and 5 bases at J, leaving 17 bases unmatched. The CDR3 extends over 15 amino acids. Germline values: CDR1 SGHRS, CDR2 YFSETQ.

The chain recombines TRBV5-4 with TRBJ2-7; 7 bases match TRBD2. After removal of 4 bases from V and 3 bases from J, the junction contained 10 bases not matched to a gene. From germline, CDR1 is SGHNT and CDR2 YYREEE (reference sequence). This CDR3 has 15 residues. CDR3 sequence reads: CASSQSARGDYEQYF. The CDR3 DNA reads TGTGCCAGCAGCCAGAGCGCCCGGGGGGACTACGAGCAGTACTTC.

The rearrangement uses TRBV6-5 and TRBJ2-7; 10 bases align to TRBD1. The junction had 4 bases not matched to a gene; V was cut back by 6 bases and J by 2 bases. Germline-derived CDR1 and CDR2 are MNHEY and SVGAGI. The CDR3 length is 14 residues. The CDR3 nucleotides read TGTGCCAGCAGCACCGGGACAGGGGCCTACGAGCAGTACTTC. It is translated as CASSTGTGAYEQYF.

This chain joins TRBV7-8 and TRBJ1-1, with a tentative D call TRBD1 (5 bases). Germline V CDR1 and CDR2: SGHVS, FQNEAQ. CDR3 size: 12 residues. Trimming removed 1 base from V and 9 bases from J, with 9 bases in between. Written as DNA, the CDR3 is TGTGCCAGCAGCTTAGGGGGCCAAAAAGCTTTCTTT. Residues: CASSLGGQKAFF.

This sequence joins TRBV27 and TRBJ2-3; D call uncertain. Per germline, CDR1 MNHEY and CDR2 SMNVEV (reference sequence). V was cut by 1 base and J by 2 bases, with 19 bases left in between. The CDR3 sequence is 18 residues long. The CDR3 spells CASSLFPLSGTTTDTQYF. CDR3 coding DNA: TGTGCCAGCAGTTTATTTCCCCTTTCGGGTACTACCACAGATACGCAGTATTTT.

This sequence joins TRBV7-3 and TRBJ2-5; 13 bases map to TRBD2. The CDR3 runs 14 residues. Germline V gene lookup returns CDR1 SGHTA and CDR2 FQGTGA. Losses at the gene ends were 5 bases for V and 5 bases for J; bases not matched to a gene: 2. As DNA, the CDR3 is TGTGCCAGCAGCCGACTAGCGGGAGGCGAGACCCAGTACTTC. This encodes CASSRLAGGETQYF.

The J gene is TRBJ1-2, the V gene TRBV6-4; 8 bases are shared with TRBD1. Per the germline V gene, CDR1 is MRHNA and CDR2 is SNTAGT. The CDR3 totals 16 residues. Trimming took 0 bases from V and 8 from J; bases not matched to a gene: 11. The CDR3 reads CASSDSRSGGAEGYTF. DNA of the CDR3: TGTGCCAGCAGTGACTCGAGGTCAGGGGGCGCGGAAGGCTACACCTTC.